One and the same sample provided the 5 T cell receptor beta chains below, sequenced in a study of glioma-infiltrating T cells after dendritic cell vaccination. The time point is: after dendritic cell vaccination, including at tumor progression/relapse. Clones were sequenced by immunoSEQ multiplex PCR, and TCRdb holds only the in-frame ones, with some missing. The data show about 65,000 clones, roughly nine tenths seen once. The source was blood, collected after dendritic cell vaccination. Receptors originate from a human donor with glioblastoma.

This rearrangement joins TRBV4-3 to TRBJ2-5; TRBD2 matches at 7 bases. V trimming: 1 base; J trimming: 4 bases; junction bases outside the gene matches: 6. CDR3 length: 15 residues. Germline CDR1 and CDR2: LGHNA and YSLEER. The CDR3 loop reads CASSQGGRVGETQYF. CDR3 coding DNA: TGCGCCAGCAGCCAAGGAGGGAGGGTCGGAGAGACCCAGTACTTC.

The chain is built from TRBV7-9 and TRBJ2-1; 10 bases align to TRBD2. This CDR3 has 16 residues. The V and J ends lost 7 bases and 3 bases, in that order; junction bases with no gene match: 9. Germline V CDR1 and CDR2: SEHNR, FQNEAQ (reference sequence). The CDR3 bases are TGTGCCAGCATAGAGCGGGAGGGCCGGTTCTACAATGAGCAGTTCTTC. Its translation is CASIEREGRFYNEQFF.

This chain uses TRBV19 with TRBJ1-1; D perhaps matches TRBD1 (6 bases). CDR3 size: 13 residues. The germline V and J ends were trimmed by 3 bases and 8 bases, with 13 bases remaining between them. Germline assignment: CDR1 LNHDA and CDR2 SQIVND (reference sequence). In nucleotides, the CDR3 is TGTGCCAGTAGTATGGCAGGGGATAGAGAAGCTTTCTTT. The encoded protein is CASSMAGDREAFF.

The chain uses TRBV10-2 and TRBJ2-7, with a tentative D call TRBD1 (6 bases). This CDR3 region has 15 residues. V was pared by 6 bases and J by 0 bases, with 15 bases between. CDR1 is WSHSY, CDR2 SAAADI, per germline. The chain's CDR3 is CASSLTGSSSYEQYF. The CDR3 DNA reads TGCGCCAGCAGCTTAACAGGGTCGAGCTCCTACGAGCAGTACTTC.

This chain joins TRBV6-6 and TRBJ2-5; D is perhaps TRBD1 (7 bases). In germline, CDR1 is MNHNY, CDR2 SVGAGI (reference sequence). This CDR3 region has 14 residues. V shed 2 bases and J shed 4 bases, with 11 bases lying between them. The CDR3 loop is CASSYRQGGETQYF. Written as DNA, the CDR3 is TGTGCCAGCAGTTACAGGCAGGGGGGAGAGACCCAGTACTTC.